Given below is one T cell receptor beta chain in context. Compared with germline, one end of the junction differs, possibly owing to a read error. The CDR3 loop spans 20 amino acids. Germline values: CDR1 MDHEN, CDR2 SYDVKM. This sample is part of a study of blood T cell repertoires in COVID-19. On the study more broadly: From T cells, B-cell-depleted T cells, or PBMCs came the material, which was cDNA or gDNA.

Original handling: Amplification of reference gene primers was used by the study to estimate nucleated cell counts. Assay: immunoSEQ multiplex PCR; the TCRdb copy retains only in-frame clones and omits some. V, J and clone size are taken as reported in that table, and D and trimming were inferred from the DNA itself. The sample has 150,000 to 200,000 clones; about 77% are singletons. The V call is TRBV28, the J call TRBJ1-1; D unresolved. Specimen: peripheral blood. The origin of this receptor is a woman aged 80 or over with active or convalescent COVID-19. In nucleotides, the CDR3 is TGTGCCAGCAGTCTCCGTACGACCTACAGAGCCTTGCGGGTGAAGACTGAAGCTTTCTTT. Translating gives CASSLRTTYRALRVKTEAFF.